Listed below are T cell receptor beta chains from one sample, sequenced in a study of monozygotic twins with inflammatory bowel disease. Reprocessing the 5' RACE reads, TCRdb reports a single entry for every CDR3 protein and omits DNA. The table lists about 110,000 distinct CDR3 sequences. Sequencing input: blood. The receptors come from a human donor with ulcerative colitis or Crohn's disease, or a healthy co-twin of an affected twin (not recorded which). The CDR3 runs from the conserved cysteine through the conserved F or W. Each record gives: J gene, V gene, CDR3 protein.

>TRBJ2-1|TRBV14
CASGAYYNEQFF
>TRBJ1-1|TRBV4-1
CASSRETPGNTEAFF
>TRBJ2-1|TRBV11-2
CASCLGASPGGAEQFF
>TRBJ2-4|TRBV9
CASSVGKGKPAKNIQYF
>TRBJ2-7|TRBV11-2
CASSPTGTGYEQYF
>TRBJ2-1|TRBV3-1
CASSQDSGASYNEQFF
>TRBJ2-1|TRBV7-2
CASSLVGEDEQFF
>TRBJ2-7|TRBV9
CASSVEADISSYEQYF
>TRBJ2-7|TRBV11-2
CASGEQGSEQYF
>TRBJ2-5|TRBV3-1
CASSQDAGQETQYF
>TRBJ1-3|TRBV4-1
CASSLRISGNTIYF
>TRBJ2-4|TRBV12-3/TRBV12-4
CASRLQLAKNIQYF
>TRBJ2-1|TRBV4-2
CASSLRGGDEQFF
>TRBJ1-2|TRBV5-1
CASSLGTGTGYTF
>TRBJ1-1|TRBV4-2
CASSQEGATQAFF
>TRBJ2-7|TRBV7-3
CASSQGVNSYEQYF
>TRBJ2-5|TRBV7-7
CASSFGRRETQYF
>TRBJ1-2|TRBV27
CASSLSGGGYGYTF
>TRBJ2-3|TRBV2
CASSEAAGAHTDTQYF
>TRBJ1-1|TRBV6-4
CASSDVPGQDSTEAFF
>TRBJ2-7|TRBV4-1
CASSPRQSSYEQYF
>TRBJ2-2|TRBV11-1
CASLRVTGELFF
>TRBJ2-7|TRBV28
CASTTGTSSYEQYF
>TRBJ2-7|TRBV11-2
CASSLATISYEQYF
>TRBJ2-1|TRBV7-2
CASSPGLASTEQFF
>TRBJ2-7|TRBV2
CASSEGDSYEQYF
>TRBJ2-2|TRBV7-9
CASSLRGTGEAGELFF
>TRBJ2-1|TRBV20-1
CSALLPGGFNEQFF
>TRBJ2-5|TRBV9
CASSIARQGQETQYF
>TRBJ2-1|TRBV3-1
CASSQEYVRRSYNEQFF
>TRBJ2-2|TRBV9
CASSIAPGLAYTNTGELFF
>TRBJ2-7|TRBV28
CASSLTSGRAPTYEQYF
>TRBJ1-6|TRBV14
CASSRTGTGASPLHF
>TRBJ1-5|TRBV28
CASKLGGAQPQHF
>TRBJ1-1|TRBV5-1
CASSWNGMAGTEAFF
>TRBJ2-2|TRBV5-1
CASSLVFRLAGAPDTGELFF